The 13 T cell receptor beta chains below come from one sample, sequenced in a study of OX40 agonist ivuxolimab in advanced cancers. Some clones are missing from TCRdb's copy, which holds only in-frame ones; the method was immunoSEQ multiplex PCR. Of 18,000 or so clones listed, about 67% are singletons. The source material was CD4+ or CD8+ T cells sorted from blood, sampled in a trial of the OX40 agonist ivuxolimab. The receptors here all came from an adult with an advanced solid tumor such as melanoma, head and neck, liver or kidney cancer.

The V call is TRBV7-2, the J call TRBJ2-2; TRBD1 matches at 10 bases. Losses at the gene ends were 5 bases for V and 5 bases for J; bases not matched to a gene: 8. The CDR3 loop spans 16 amino acids. Per the germline V gene, CDR1 is SGHTA and CDR2 is FQGNSA. CDR3 DNA sequence: TGTGCCAGCAGCCCGGACAGGGGGTGGGGTACCGGGGAGCTGTTTTTT. Protein product: CASSPDRGWGTGELFF.

The chain couples TRBV10-3 to TRBJ2-1; D is perhaps TRBD1 (7 bases). The CDR3 length is 12 residues. Deletions cut 8 bases from V and 9 bases from J, with 14 bases between. The V gene's germline CDR1 is ENHRY and CDR2 SYGVKD. The CDR3 DNA reads as TGTGCCATCGCCCCCCAGGGGGGTGAGCAGTTCTTC. Amino acids: CAIAPQGGEQFF.

This rearrangement joins TRBV7-9 to TRBJ1-1; TRBD1 agrees at 7 bases. V lost 5 bases and J lost 0; bases outside the gene matches: 3. This CDR3 is built from 14 residues. CDR1 is SEHNR, CDR2 FQNEAQ, per germline (reference sequence). CDR3 amino acids: CASSEQGMNTEAFF. The CDR3 region has the DNA TGTGCCAGCAGCGAACAGGGGATGAACACTGAAGCTTTCTTT.

V is TRBV27 and J is TRBJ2-1, with 7 positions matching TRBD2. The CDR3 is 13 residues long. In germline, CDR1 is MNHEY, CDR2 SMNVEV (reference sequence). V was pared by 11 bases and J by 5 bases, with 9 bases of the junction left unmatched. The CDR3 nucleotides read TGTGCCTCCATGGGGCTAGCGGACAATGAGCAGTTCTTC. Protein: CASMGLADNEQFF.

The chain carries TRBV27 and TRBJ1-5; D possibly corresponds to TRBD1 (6 bases). V was pared by 5 bases and J by 2 bases, with 19 bases between. Germline CDR1 MNHEY, CDR2 SMNVEV (reference sequence). CDR3 length: 17 amino acids. DNA of the CDR3: TGTGCCAGCAGTGACACTCCAGGGGAGGATGGCAATCAGCCCCAGCATTTT. The encoded protein is CASSDTPGEDGNQPQHF.

This clone is a singleton in its sample. The chain joins TRBV6-1 to TRBJ2-5, with 7 nucleotides matching TRBD1. Trimming cost V 6 bases and J 5 bases; bases outside gene matches: 6. There are 13 residues in the CDR3. Germline V gene data show CDR1 as MNHNS and CDR2 as SASEGT. CDR3 region: CASRRQGGETQYF. The CDR3 DNA reads TGTGCCAGCAGGAGACAGGGCGGGGAGACCCAGTACTTC.

CDR3 sequence reads: CASSPGTGGTEAFF. In nucleotides, the CDR3 is TGTGCCAGCAGCCCCGGGACAGGCGGAACTGAAGCTTTCTTT. V and J are TRBV5-4 and TRBJ1-1; TRBD1 matches at 8 bases. CDR1 and CDR2 (germline): SGHNT, YYREEE (reference sequence). V dropped 4 bases and J dropped 5; count of bases not matched to a gene: 7. CDR3 size: 14 residues.

The rearrangement joins TRBV4-3 to TRBJ2-1, with 8 positions matching TRBD1. Germline values: CDR1 LGHNA, CDR2 YSLEER. There are 15 residues in the CDR3. V lost 11 bases to trimming and J lost 4 bases; unmatched junction nucleotides: 13. DNA for the CDR3: TGCGCCGGGCCTAGACAGGGGAAGATTTACAATGAGCAGTTCTTC. Protein product: CAGPRQGKIYNEQFF.

The genes are TRBV11-2 and TRBJ2-7; 9 bases line up with TRBD1. CDR1 and CDR2 (germline): SGHAT, FQNNGV. CDR3 size: 15 residues. With 1 base clipped from V and 1 base from J, the junction kept 2 bases outside the gene matches. The CDR3 DNA sequence: TGTGCCAGCAGCTTAGTCGGGACAGGGTCCTACGAGCAGTACTTC. Translated, it gives CASSLVGTGSYEQYF.

The J gene is TRBJ2-7, the V gene TRBV7-9; the D gene is possibly TRBD1 (5 bases). CDR1 and CDR2 (germline): SEHNR, FQNEAQ (reference sequence). CDR3 length: 16 residues. V was trimmed by 5 bases and J by 2 bases, leaving 19 bases between them. This CDR3 reads CASSPYSNTGTYEQYF. As DNA, the CDR3 is TGTGCCAGCAGCCCGTACTCCAACACAGGAACCTACGAGCAGTACTTC.

This chain uses TRBV28 with TRBJ2-2; 7 positions agree with TRBD1. The germline CDR1 and CDR2 sequences are MDHEN and SYDVKM. The CDR3 spans 13 residues. J gave up 7 bases and V 3 bases, and 2 bases lay outside the gene matches. The CDR3 sequence: CASSFRGHGELFF. CDR3 DNA: TGTGCCAGCAGTTTTAGGGGGCACGGGGAGCTGTTTTTT.

The CDR3 loop reads CASRAGTGKETQYF. The CDR3 bases are TGTGCCAGCCGAGCAGGGACAGGGAAAGAGACCCAGTACTTC. This chain connects TRBV6-1 to TRBJ2-5, with 9 bases identical to TRBD1. Germline V CDR1 and CDR2: MNHNS, SASEGT. J gave up 3 bases and V 8 bases, and 7 bases lay outside the gene matches. There are 14 residues in the CDR3.

The chain links TRBV28 to TRBJ1-1; no clear D. The ends were cut back, 2 bases at V and 0 bases at J, with 7 bases in the middle. Looked up from germline, CDR1 is MDHEN and CDR2 is SYDVKM. The CDR3 is 14 amino acids. The CDR3 coding sequence is TGTGCCAGCAGTTTACGTCACGTGAACACTGAAGCTTTCTTT. Its translation: CASSLRHVNTEAFF.